The 19 T cell receptor beta chains below come from one sample, sequenced in a study of patients and donors after allogeneic stem cell transplantation. MiXCR was run by TCRdb on the RT-PCR reads, yielding one entry per CDR3 protein. The sample gives 150,000 or so distinct CDR3 sequences, 24% of which show up once; roughly 26% is in the top ten. The sample taken for sequencing was blood, either unsorted or a sorted T cell fraction (not recorded which). Receptor source: a human donor who was either an allogeneic HSCT recipient or a stem cell or donor lymphocyte infusion donor (not recorded which). It is not recorded whose cells these are; they may come from a transplant donor.

There are a few counts of this clonotype. This rearrangement joins TRBV19 to TRBJ1-1; 7 nucleotides agree with TRBD1. V shed 3 bases and J 4 bases; nucleotides not matched to a gene: 8. Germline V gene sequence: CDR1 LNHDA, CDR2 SQIVND (reference sequence). This CDR3 spans 15 amino acids. The CDR3 DNA is TGTGCCAGTAGTATTTGGGGCCACAGGGGCACTGAAGCTTTCTTT. Translation: CASSIWGHRGTEAFF.

The V and J genes are TRBV14 and TRBJ2-2; 12 bases agree with TRBD2. CDR1 SGHDN and CDR2 FVKESK come from the germline V gene. This CDR3 comprises 15 residues. The V and J ends lost 4 bases and 6 bases, in that order; junction bases with no gene match: 3. The CDR3 nucleotides are TGTGCCAGCAGCCCACTAGCGGGAGGCGCCGGGGAGCTGTTTTTT. It codes for CASSPLAGGAGELFF.

This sequence joins TRBV29-1 and TRBJ2-7; D unresolved. The CDR3 contains 11 residues. Trimming removed 3 bases from V and 1 base from J, with 4 bases in between. Germline V gene data show CDR1 as SQVTM and CDR2 as ANQGSEA. The CDR3 region has the DNA TGCAGCGTTGAGGAATCCTACGAGCAGTACTTC. It specifies CSVEESYEQYF.

Only a few counts were recorded for this clonotype. The chain joins TRBV6-2 or TRBV6-3 to TRBJ2-1; 7 bases fit TRBD1. J was trimmed by 6 bases and V by 2 bases; bases with no gene match: 10. Germline assignment: CDR1 MNHEY and CDR2 SVGEGT. The CDR3 totals 16 residues. CDR3 protein: CASSYPRGRAINEQFF. CDR3 sequence (DNA): TGTGCCAGCAGTTACCCTAGGGGGCGAGCGATCAATGAGCAGTTCTTC.

In its sample, this clonotype was seen a few times. The chain couples TRBV10-3 to TRBJ1-5; D gene unclear. Germline lookup yields CDR1 ENHRY and CDR2 SYGVKD. The CDR3 length is 13 residues. Deletions cut 7 bases from V and 0 bases from J, with 7 bases between. The CDR3 spells CAITRDSNQPQHF. CDR3 in DNA: TGTGCCATCACGAGGGATAGCAATCAGCCCCAGCATTTT.

This clonotype was seen only a few times. The gene calls are TRBV7-8 and TRBJ1-5; tentatively, D is TRBD1 (5 bases). Germline values: CDR1 SGHVS, CDR2 FQNEAQ. This CDR3 is 13 amino acids long. The V and J ends lost 5 bases and 6 bases respectively, with 11 bases between them. The CDR3 bases are TGTGCCAGCAGCCAATCGGGGGGTCAGCCCCAGCATTTT. This encodes CASSQSGGQPQHF.

This clonotype was seen many times. The chain joins TRBV4-1 to TRBJ1-4, with unresolved D. Trimming left V 5 bases short and J 8 bases short, with 9 bases between. This CDR3 region has 12 residues. Germline lookup yields CDR1 MGHRA and CDR2 YSYEKL. The CDR3 sequence: CASSNRGEKLFF. The CDR3 DNA follows: TGCGCCAGCAGCAATCGAGGGGAAAAACTGTTTTTT.

The V and J genes are TRBV5-1 and TRBJ2-5, with 7 bases fitting TRBD1. J was trimmed by 2 bases and V by 3 bases; bases with no gene match: 1. The germline V gene encodes CDR1 SGHRS and CDR2 YFSETQ. The CDR3 totals 13 residues. The CDR3 DNA reads as TGCGCCAGCAGCTGGGACAGACAAGAGACCCAGTACTTC. It specifies CASSWDRQETQYF.

This clonotype turned up a few times. This rearrangement joins TRBV11-3 to TRBJ1-1; the D is unclear. This CDR3 comprises 14 residues. Germline CDR1 reads SGHNT; CDR2 reads YENEEA. Trimming stripped 0 bases from V and 0 bases from J, with 5 bases between. This CDR3 is CASSLDLLNTEAFF. CDR3 in DNA: TGTGCCAGCAGCTTAGACCTATTGAACACTGAAGCTTTCTTT.

This clonotype was found a few times. V is TRBV12-3 or TRBV12-4 and J is TRBJ2-7; D gene uncertain. The V gene lost 1 base and the J gene lost 0 bases, with 7 bases spanning the gap. The CDR3 consists of 14 residues. In nucleotides, the CDR3 is TGTGCCAGCAGTTTAGGGACGGTCTCCTACGAGCAGTACTTC. Amino acids: CASSLGTVSYEQYF.

This clonotype was observed a few times. This rearrangement joins TRBV14 to TRBJ2-2; 11 bases map to TRBD2. Germline V gene sequence: CDR1 SGHDN, CDR2 FVKESK. This CDR3 is 18 amino acids long. J gave up 1 base and V 4 bases, and 8 bases lay outside the gene matches. The CDR3 loop reads CASSRTGTSGRNTGELFF. CDR3 nucleotide sequence: TGTGCCAGCAGCCGAACGGGGACTAGCGGCAGGAACACCGGGGAGCTGTTTTTT.

The chain joins TRBV6-6 to TRBJ2-6, with 8 bases aligning to TRBD1. Looked up from germline, CDR1 is MNHNY and CDR2 is SVGAGI (reference sequence). The CDR3 contains 21 residues. V was pared by 5 bases and J by 0 bases, with 18 bases of the junction left unmatched. CDR3 coding DNA: TGTGCCAGCAGTCGATCCGGGACAGGTTCCCTACTACCCTCTGGGGCCAACGTCCTGACTTTC. Protein: CASSRSGTGSLLPSGANVLTF.

This clonotype was detected only a few times. The chain uses TRBV12-3 or TRBV12-4 and TRBJ1-5, with D unclear. Trimming removed 3 bases at V and 5 bases at J, with 11 bases between. This CDR3 comprises 14 residues. The CDR3 here is CASSLILRDQPQHF. CDR3 DNA sequence: TGTGCCAGCAGTTTGATTCTCCGCGATCAGCCCCAGCATTTT.

This clonotype was counted between two and nine times. The CDR3: CASSQAATGGRLGYTF. For the CDR3, the DNA is TGTGCCAGCAGCCAAGCCGCCACAGGCGGGCGCTTGGGCTACACCTTC. This chain uses TRBV3-1 with TRBJ1-2, with a tentative D call TRBD1 (5 bases). This CDR3 comprises 16 residues. Germline CDR1 LGHDT, CDR2 YNNKEL (reference sequence). V was shortened by 1 base and J by 8 bases, with 20 bases between the two germline ends.

CDR3 bases: TGTGCCAGCAGTGAATTTGGAGGGATCGGCTACGAGCAGTACTTC. It codes for CASSEFGGIGYEQYF. The V gene is TRBV25-1, the J gene TRBJ2-7; tentatively, D is TRBD2 (6 bases). Trimming took 1 base from V and 3 from J, leaving 13 bases between them. The CDR3 sequence is 15 residues long. Per germline, CDR1 MGHDK and CDR2 SYGVNS.

This clonotype turned up a few times. The chain uses TRBV4-2 and TRBJ1-1, with D perhaps TRBD1 (5 bases). Between the trimmed V and J ends, which lost 1 base and 2 bases, there was a span of 5 bases. The CDR3 extends over 13 amino acids. CDR1 is LGHNA, CDR2 YNFKEQ, per germline. The DNA for the CDR3 is TGTGCCAGCAGCCAAGGGGACAACACTGAAGCTTTCTTT. Its translation is CASSQGDNTEAFF.

This chain links TRBV4-3 with TRBJ1-4; D gene unclear. From germline, CDR1 is LGHNA and CDR2 YSLEER. The V and J ends lost 0 bases and 4 bases respectively, with 9 bases between them. The CDR3 has 15 amino acids. CDR3 in amino acids: CASSQDDRDNEKLFF. CDR3 coding DNA: TGCGCCAGCAGCCAAGACGATAGGGATAATGAAAAACTGTTTTTT.

The V call is TRBV7-2, the J call TRBJ1-6; perhaps TRBD1 as D (5 bases). Germline lookup yields CDR1 SGHTA and CDR2 FQGNSA. The CDR3 sequence is 13 residues long. V was clipped by 6 bases and J by 7 bases, with 10 bases between them. CDR3 loop: CASRNTGNSPLHF. CDR3 DNA sequence: TGTGCCAGCAGAAATACAGGAAATTCACCCCTCCACTTT.

This sequence joins TRBV2 and TRBJ2-2, with a weak D call TRBD2 (6 bases). This CDR3 has 17 residues. Trimming took 3 bases from V and 5 from J, leaving 19 bases between them. Germline CDR1 and CDR2: SNHLY and FYNNEI. The CDR3 region has the DNA TGTGCCAGCAGTGAGGGAGCAGGCGGTAGCGGTACCGGGGAGCTGTTTTTT. Amino acid sequence: CASSEGAGGSGTGELFF.